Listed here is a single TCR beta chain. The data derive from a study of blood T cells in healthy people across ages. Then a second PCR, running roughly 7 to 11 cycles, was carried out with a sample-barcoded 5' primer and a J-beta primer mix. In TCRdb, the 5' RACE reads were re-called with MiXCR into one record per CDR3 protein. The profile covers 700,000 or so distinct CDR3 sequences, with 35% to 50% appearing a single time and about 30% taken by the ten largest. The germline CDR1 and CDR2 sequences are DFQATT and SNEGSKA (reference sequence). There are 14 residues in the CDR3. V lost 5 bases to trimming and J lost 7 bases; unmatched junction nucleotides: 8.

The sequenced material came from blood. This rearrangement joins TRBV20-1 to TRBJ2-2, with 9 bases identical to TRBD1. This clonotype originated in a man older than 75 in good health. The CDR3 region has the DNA TGCAGTGCTGGCCCGGGACAGGGAAGCGGGGAGCTGTTTTTT. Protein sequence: CSAGPGQGSGELFF.